The sequence of this TCR beta chain was determined in a study of STAT5B mutations in CD4+ large granular lymphocyte leukemia. Study-wide results and limits: 8/27 top patient clones versus 2/35 control clones were TRBV06-family.

Note on this clone: The antigen is undetermined.

Method: immunoSEQ multiplex PCR; TCRdb's copy keeps in-frame clones and lacks some. The data show about 32,000 clones, approximately 71% seen once. Trimming removed 3 bases at V and 5 bases at J, with 20 bases between. Germline loops: CDR1 MNHNS, CDR2 SASEGT. This CDR3 is 17 amino acids long. The chain has TRBV6-1 and TRBJ2-1; TRBD1 or TRBD2 may be the D gene (6 bases each). Sequenced input: CD4+ T cells from blood buffy coats. The sequence was collected from a human donor in good health. The CDR3: CASSDAGGGTRHNEQFF. The DNA of the CDR3 is TGTGCCAGCAGTGACGCGGGTGGAGGGACACGACACAATGAGCAGTTCTTC.